This is a list of T cell receptor beta chains from one sample in a study of cytomegalovirus exposure and HLA in healthy donors. Here immunoSEQ multiplex PCR was the method, and the copy in TCRdb shows in-frame clones only, minus some. The sample lists 84,000 or so clones; about 80% were seen once. Sequencing was done on a sample of PBMCs. These receptors were obtained from a male donor in good health and CMV-seronegative. The CDR3 runs from the conserved cysteine through the conserved F or W. The order of the fields is J gene, D gene, V gene, clone size, CDR3 protein, CDR3 DNA. The D gene is left open where the match is weak. Size values are once, few and many counts, or a class for expanded clones, and some rows have none.

J: TRBJ1-2; D: NA; V: TRBV4-3; size: once; CDR3: CASSQDSGSRGGYTF; DNA: TGCGCCAGCAGCCAAGATTCTGGGTCCCGGGGTGGCTACACCTTC
J: TRBJ1-3; D: NA; V: TRBV4-3; size: NA; CDR3: CASSQGVTGNTIYF; DNA: TGCGCCAGCAGCCAAGGAGTCACTGGAAACACCATATATTTT
J: TRBJ2-7; D: NA; V: TRBV10-2; size: NA; CDR3: CASSSRVYEQYF; DNA: TGCGCCAGCTCATCGCGGGTCTACGAGCAGTACTTC
J: TRBJ2-7; D: TRBD2; V: TRBV2; size: NA; CDR3: CASRPGTSYEQYF; DNA: TGTGCCAGCAGACCCGGGACTAGCTACGAGCAGTACTTC
J: TRBJ2-7; D: TRBD2; V: TRBV4-3; size: NA; CDR3: CASSQGVKWREGPSYEQYF; DNA: TGCGCCAGCAGCCAGGGAGTAAAGTGGCGGGAGGGCCCCTCCTACGAGCAGTACTTC
J: TRBJ1-2; D: NA; V: TRBV4-3; size: NA; CDR3: CASSRGNRYGYTF; DNA: TGCGCCAGCAGCCGCGGAAATCGGTATGGCTACACCTTC
J: TRBJ1-2; D: TRBD1; V: TRBV10-3; size: NA; CDR3: CAISDLGQGYGYTF; DNA: TGTGCCATCAGTGACCTAGGACAGGGTTATGGCTACACCTTC
J: TRBJ2-3; D: NA; V: TRBV5-6; size: NA; CDR3: CASSFIWAGGDTQYF; DNA: TGTGCCAGCAGCTTTATCTGGGCAGGAGGAGATACGCAGTATTTT
J: TRBJ2-7; D: NA; V: TRBV7-9; size: NA; CDR3: CASSLGGGYEQYF; DNA: TGTGCCAGCAGCTTAGGAGGAGGCTACGAGCAGTACTTC
J: TRBJ2-7; D: TRBD1; V: TRBV6-6; size: NA; CDR3: CASSYPGTGLYEQYF; DNA: TGTGCCAGCAGTTATCCCGGGACAGGACTCTACGAGCAGTACTTC
J: TRBJ2-2; D: NA; V: TRBV30; size: NA; CDR3: CAWRGGTGELFF; DNA: TGTGCCTGGAGGGGGGGCACCGGGGAGCTGTTTTTT
J: TRBJ2-1; D: NA; V: TRBV27; size: NA; CDR3: CASSQANEQFF; DNA: TGTGCCAGCAGTCAGGCCAATGAGCAGTTCTTC
J: TRBJ2-1; D: NA; V: TRBV7-6; size: NA; CDR3: CASSLARSSYNEQFF; DNA: TGTGCCAGCAGCTTAGCGAGGAGCTCCTACAATGAGCAGTTCTTC
J: TRBJ2-2; D: NA; V: TRBV30; size: NA; CDR3: CAWRTRRGLATGELFF; DNA: TGTGCCTGGAGAACCCGTCGAGGGCTCGCCACCGGGGAGCTGTTTTTT
J: TRBJ1-1; D: NA; V: TRBV7-3; size: NA; CDR3: CASSQKTGVNTEAFF; DNA: TGTGCCAGCAGCCAAAAGACAGGAGTGAACACTGAAGCTTTCTTT
J: TRBJ2-1; D: NA; V: TRBV11-1; size: NA; CDR3: CASSLAGASSYNEQFF; DNA: TGTGCCAGCAGCTTAGCGGGGGCCAGCTCCTACAATGAGCAGTTCTTC
J: TRBJ1-2; D: NA; V: TRBV10-3; size: NA; CDR3: CAISVVQDRGADTF; DNA: TGTGCCATCAGTGTGGTTCAGGACCGGGGGGCGGACACCTTC
J: TRBJ2-1; D: TRBD1; V: TRBV30; size: NA; CDR3: CAWSGTGDRGSYNEQFF; DNA: TGTGCCTGGAGTGGAACCGGGGACAGGGGATCCTACAATGAGCAGTTCTTC
J: TRBJ2-6; D: NA; V: TRBV28; size: NA; CDR3: CASSPSGGAGANVLTF; DNA: TGTGCCAGCAGTCCCTCAGGAGGGGCTGGGGCCAACGTCCTGACTTTC
J: TRBJ2-3; D: NA; V: TRBV28; size: NA; CDR3: CASSLGQNTQYF; DNA: TGTGCCAGCAGTTTGGGGCAGAATACGCAGTATTTT
J: TRBJ1-1; D: TRBD1; V: TRBV5-8; size: NA; CDR3: CASSSGQGVAEAFF; DNA: TGTGCCAGCAGCTCAGGACAGGGTGTGGCTGAAGCTTTCTTT
J: TRBJ1-2; D: NA; V: TRBV30; size: NA; CDR3: CAWSEAPHHGYTF; DNA: TGTGCCTGGAGTGAAGCGCCTCACCATGGCTACACCTTC
J: TRBJ2-5; D: TRBD2; V: TRBV27; size: few; CDR3: CASSPQAGGLQKTQYF; DNA: TGTGCCAGCAGCCCCCAAGCGGGGGGCCTTCAGAAGACCCAGTACTTC
J: TRBJ2-7; D: NA; V: TRBV28; size: NA; CDR3: CASSLPDRSPANEQYF; DNA: TGTGCCAGCAGTTTACCCGACAGGTCTCCGGCCAACGAGCAGTACTTC
J: TRBJ1-6; D: TRBD1; V: TRBV2; size: once; CDR3: CASVRDRESSPLHF; DNA: TGTGCCAGCGTCCGGGACAGGGAAAGTTCACCCCTCCACTTT